This TCR beta chain is from a study of blood T cell repertoires in COVID-19. Looking at the study overall: Whether acute or convalescent, the COVID-19 samples came from the United States, Italy and Spain.

Sequencing used immunoSEQ multiplex PCR; TCRdb keeps in-frame clones, though not all of them. The sample shows approximately 300,000 clones, more than 70% of them seen only once. V was clipped by 8 bases and J by 2 bases, with 15 bases between them. Germline CDR1 SGHAT, CDR2 FQNNGV. The CDR3 totals 14 residues. The chain combines TRBV11-2 with TRBJ1-2; D possibly corresponds to TRBD1 (6 bases). The sequence came from a woman between 50 and 59 years old with acute or convalescent COVID-19. Sequenced input: peripheral blood. CDR3 sequence reads: CASGLGHINYGYTF. The CDR3 DNA sequence: TGTGCCAGCGGACTGGGACATATAAACTATGGCTACACCTTC.